These T cell receptor beta chains were read from a single sample in a study of vaccination effects on CD4 cells after COVID-19. Here immunoSEQ multiplex PCR was the method, and the copy in TCRdb shows in-frame clones only, minus some. This sample yields over 25,000 clones, of which about 83% are seen a single time; 1.4% to 1.5% belongs to the top ten. Their recognized antigens are unknown. The input for sequencing was CD4+ T cells from PBMCs cultured with HCoV-NL63 spike peptides, taken after COVID-19 vaccination. The receptors derive from a human donor who received a COVID-19 vaccine. Some clones in this sample may be carry-over from other donors' samples. CDR3s include the opening cysteine and the closing phenylalanine or tryptophan. The D gene is left open where the match is weak. Clone size is given for some rows only: seen once, a few or many times, or a class if the clone is expanded.

>once|TRBD1|TRBV7-6|TRBJ2-5
CASSSGQGALGETQYF
TGTGCCAGCAGTTCGGGACAGGGGGCTCTAGGAGAGACCCAGTACTTC
>.|TRBD2|TRBV3-1/TRBV3-2|TRBJ2-1
CASSQVVGLAGNNEQFF
TGTGCCAGCAGCCAAGTCGTGGGACTAGCGGGGAACAATGAGCAGTTCTTC
>few|.|TRBV27|TRBJ1-1
CASRNGGVGTEAFF
TGTGCCAGCAGGAATGGAGGGGTCGGGACTGAAGCTTTCTTT
>.|.|TRBV2|TRBJ1-2
CASRQDNYGYTF
TGTGCCAGCAGACAGGATAACTATGGCTACACCTTC
>.|.|TRBV7-3|TRBJ2-5
CASFGWRSVDPETQYF
TGTGCCAGCTTTGGATGGCGGTCCGTAGATCCAGAGACCCAGTACTTC
>.|.|TRBV5-8|TRBJ2-1
CASPSRDLSYNEQFF
TGTGCCAGCCCCAGCCGGGACCTCTCCTACAATGAGCAGTTCTTC
>.|TRBD1|TRBV3-1/TRBV3-2|TRBJ1-2
CASSQAARGPRGYTF
TGTGCCAGCAGCCAAGCGGCCAGGGGGCCTCGGGGCTACACCTTC
>.|TRBD2|TRBV19|TRBJ2-3
CASSIFPSGGARGDTQYF
TGTGCCAGTAGTATTTTCCCTAGCGGGGGGGCGCGTGGAGATACGCAGTATTTT
>.|.|TRBV10-3|TRBJ1-1
CAISESGVGGTEAFF
TGTGCCATCAGTGAGTCGGGGGTGGGGGGCACTGAAGCTTTCTTT
>.|.|TRBV12-5|TRBJ1-5
CASGTDGNQPQHF
TGTGCTAGTGGAACGGACGGTAATCAGCCCCAGCATTTT
>.|TRBD1|TRBV6-1|TRBJ2-1
CASTRQGGYNEQFF
TGTGCCAGTACCAGACAGGGTGGCTACAATGAGCAGTTCTTC
>once|.|TRBV7-2|TRBJ1-3
CASSLVTHLPSGNTIYF
TGTGCCAGCAGCTTGGTCACACACCTACCCTCTGGAAACACCATATATTTT
>.|.|TRBV7-9|TRBJ2-1
CASSLGGWGWNEQFF
TGTGCCAGCAGCTTAGGGGGATGGGGTTGGAATGAGCAGTTCTTC
>.|TRBD2|TRBV19|TRBJ2-5
CASRRTSSGGTGETQYF
TGTGCCAGTAGACGAACTTCTAGCGGGGGGACAGGGGAGACCCAGTACTTC
>.|.|TRBV5-8|TRBJ2-7
CASSLAYQDFYEQYF
TGTGCCAGCAGCTTGGCCTACCAGGACTTTTACGAGCAGTACTTC
>.|.|TRBV19|TRBJ1-5
CASSILAGPSNQPQHF
TGTGCCAGTAGTATTTTAGCGGGGCCTAGCAATCAGCCCCAGCATTTT
>.|TRBD2|TRBV5-4|TRBJ2-4
CASSASGGGKNIQYF
TGTGCCAGCAGCGCCTCTGGGGGAGGGAAAAACATTCAGTACTTC
>.|TRBD1|TRBV2|TRBJ1-2
CASSLHGTGEGYTF
TGTGCCAGCAGTCTTCATGGGACAGGGGAAGGCTACACCTTC
>.|.|TRBV6-2/TRBV6-3|TRBJ2-3
CASSYSFQTTDTQYF
TGTGCCAGCAGTTACTCGTTCCAGACCACAGATACGCAGTATTTT
>.|.|TRBV28|TRBJ1-3
CASSLRVSSGNTIYF
TGTGCCAGCAGTTTAAGGGTCAGCTCTGGAAACACCATATATTTT
>.|.|TRBV2|TRBJ1-1
CASSEFHTAGEAFF
TGTGCCAGCAGTGAATTTCACACGGCGGGGGAAGCTTTCTTT
>once|TRBD1|TRBV7-9|TRBJ2-7
CASSPLTGSVYEQYF
TGTGCCAGCAGCCCCCTGACAGGGTCTGTCTACGAGCAGTACTTC
>.|TRBD1|TRBV5-6|TRBJ2-2
CASTQGQRNTGELFF
TGTGCCAGCACTCAGGGACAGAGAAACACCGGGGAGCTGTTTTTT
>.|.|TRBV4-1|TRBJ1-2
CASSQDRPANYGYTF
TGCGCCAGCAGCCAAGATCGTCCAGCTAACTATGGCTACACCTTC
>once|TRBD2|TRBV18|TRBJ2-3
CASSPGLAGGPHTDTQYF
TGTGCCAGCTCACCCGGACTAGCGGGGGGGCCCCACACAGATACGCAGTATTTT
>.|TRBD1|TRBV29-1|TRBJ2-2
CSVDRGLDTGELFF
TGCAGCGTCGACAGGGGATTGGACACCGGGGAGCTGTTTTTT
>.|TRBD2|TRBV28|TRBJ2-3
CASIPAGFTDTQYF
TGTGCCAGCATCCCAGCGGGGTTCACAGATACGCAGTATTTT
>.|TRBD1|TRBV9|TRBJ1-1
CASSVTGTGLNTEAFF
TGTGCCAGCAGCGTAACCGGGACAGGCTTGAACACTGAAGCTTTCTTT
>.|.|TRBV7-9|TRBJ2-2
CASSFYPGELFF
TGTGCCAGCAGCTTTTATCCCGGGGAGCTGTTTTTT
>.|.|TRBV19|TRBJ1-2
CASSRTDGYTF
TGTGCCAGTAGCCGGACGGATGGCTACACCTTC
>.|.|TRBV7-9|TRBJ1-2
CASSLANFGTGGTLGYTF
TGTGCCAGCAGCTTAGCGAATTTTGGCACAGGAGGCACTCTCGGCTACACCTTC
>once|.|TRBV29-1|TRBJ1-5
CSVGEGGNQPQHF
TGCAGCGTTGGTGAAGGGGGGAATCAGCCCCAGCATTTT
>once|TRBD2|TRBV10-2|TRBJ2-3
CASSALGLAVSDTQYF
TGCGCCAGCAGTGCACTGGGACTAGCGGTTTCAGATACGCAGTATTTT
>.|.|TRBV7-9|TRBJ1-4
CASSCRDWPKKLFF
TGTGCCAGCAGCTGTAGGGACTGGCCCAAAAAACTGTTTTTT
>.|.|TRBV2|TRBJ1-5
CASSGPISNQPQHF
TGTGCCAGCAGTGGACCCATTAGCAATCAGCCCCAGCATTTT
>.|TRBD1|TRBV30|TRBJ1-5
CAWSGTGVNQPQHF
TGTGCCTGGAGTGGGACAGGGGTGAATCAGCCCCAGCATTTT
>.|TRBD1|TRBV4-2|TRBJ1-2
CASSHARVGTGGSNYGYTF
TGTGCCAGCAGCCACGCGAGAGTCGGGACAGGGGGCTCTAACTATGGCTACACCTTC
>once|TRBD1|TRBV19|TRBJ2-1
CASSIFETGVNEQFF
TGTGCCAGTAGTATTTTCGAGACAGGGGTCAATGAGCAGTTCTTC
>.|.|TRBV5-1|TRBJ2-6
CASSLVGSPSGANVLTF
TGCGCCAGCAGCTTGGTGGGGTCACCCTCTGGGGCCAACGTCCTGACTTTC
>.|.|TRBV30|TRBJ1-6
CAWSVHPTSNSPLHF
TGTGCCTGGAGTGTACACCCTACTTCTAATTCACCCCTCCACTTT